These 18 T cell receptor beta chains originate from one sample sequenced in a study of tumor-infiltrating lymphocytes in primary liver carcinoma. Total RNA amounting to roughly 480 ng was the source from which TCR beta cDNA was made with a constant-region primer. Slightly modified ARM-PCR with three nested multiplex PCR rounds yielded TCR beta libraries. Investigators reported that the first two PCR rounds, at about 11 cycles each, used TRBV1-TRBV30 forward primers with a C-beta reverse primer. One entry per CDR3 protein, called by TCRdb with MiXCR from the multiplex PCR reads. The sample yields about 96,000 distinct CDR3 sequences, less than 75% seen once. Each 20-30 mg portion of unsorted bulk tissue served as the source for co-extraction of RNA and DNA. Material for sequencing was tumor-adjacent normal liver tissue. All receptors come from a man aged 40-49 years with primary liver carcinoma and hepatitis B virus infection.

With regard to this clonotype: This may be a read error: a much more frequent sequence differs by one nucleotide. For the CDR3, the DNA is TGTGCCAGCAGCGGGACCGGGATAGGGGTAGGCGAGCAGTACTTC. Encoded protein: CASSGTGIGVGEQYF. The V call is TRBV5-6, the J call TRBJ2-7, with D perhaps being TRBD1 or TRBD2 (5 bases each). V was pared by 4 bases and J by 6 bases, with 20 bases between. The CDR3 runs 15 residues. The V gene's germline CDR1 is SGHDT and CDR2 YYEEEE.

About this clonotype itself: Relative to the germline gene, one junction end is altered; a read error may explain this. The chain employs TRBV11-2 and TRBJ2-1, with 7 nucleotides matching TRBD2. The CDR3 sequence is 16 residues long. Germline V CDR1 and CDR2: SGHAT, FQNNGV. CDR3 in DNA: TGTACCAGCAGCTACTCCTCGACTAGCTGGAGGGGAGGCGGGTTCTTC. Its translation: CTSSYSSTSWRGGGFF. Variable domain in full (rest from reference TRBV11-2 and TRBJ2-1): EAGVAQSPRYKIIEKRQSVAFWCNPISGHATLYWYQQILGQGPKLLIQFQNNGVVDDSQLPKDRFSAERLKGVDSTLKIQPAKLEDSAVYLCTSSYSSTSWRGGGFFGPGTRLTVL.

Concerning this clonotype: A much larger clone is a single base away; this may be a read error. V usage is TRBV7-2 and J usage is TRBJ1-5; TRBD1 matches at 7 bases. The CDR3 contains 15 residues. Germline CDR1 SGHTA, CDR2 FQGNSA. The CDR3 nucleotides read TGTGCCACCAGCTTTTCGAGGGGGCCCAATCAGCCCCAGCATTTT. Its protein product is CATSFSRGPNQPQHF.

As concerns this clonotype: The junction differs from germline at one of its ends, possibly a read error. The chain links TRBV28 to TRBJ2-7; 9 positions match TRBD1. Per the germline V gene, CDR1 is MDHEN and CDR2 is SYDVKM. The CDR3 covers 16 residues. Here the CDR3 reads CASSLSWDREFNEQYF. DNA of the CDR3: TGTGCCAGTAGTTTATCGTGGGACAGGGAATTTAACGAGCAGTACTTC.

This clonotype was seen at least ten times. The J gene is TRBJ2-5, the V gene TRBV5-5, with D uncertain. Trimming stripped 2 bases from V and 0 bases from J, with 11 bases between. Germline lookup yields CDR1 SGHKS and CDR2 YYEKEE (reference sequence). The CDR3 covers 15 residues. DNA for the CDR3: TGTGCCAGCAGCTTACCAAAGACATACCAAGAGACCCAGTACTTC. Protein product: CASSLPKTYQETQYF.

Remarks on this clonotype: Sequence at one end of the junction differs from germline and may be a read error. The chain employs TRBV5-4 and TRBJ2-3, with D perhaps TRBD1 or TRBD2 (6 bases each). CDR3 length: 17 residues. Germline CDR1 and CDR2: SGHNT and YYREEE (reference sequence). CDR3 nucleotides: TGTGCCAGCAGCCACGGAGGGGGGATCGGGACGACAGATGCGCAGTATTTT. It encodes CASSHGGGIGTTDAQYF.

The CDR3 region is CASILLRQDSYEQYF. In nucleotides, the CDR3 is TGTGCCAGCATCCTCCTTCGACAGGATTCCTACGAGCAGTACTTC. V and J are TRBV6-2 or TRBV6-3 and TRBJ2-7, with D maybe TRBD1 (6 bases). V was clipped by 7 bases and J by 1 base, with 17 bases between them. The germline V gene encodes CDR1 MNHEY and CDR2 SVGEGT. There are 15 residues in the CDR3.

Of note for this clonotype: A read error may explain this, as a much larger clone is one base away. This chain uses TRBV6-6 with TRBJ2-1, with 7 bases that match TRBD2. Germline loops: CDR1 MNHNY, CDR2 SVGAGI (reference sequence). This CDR3 has 16 residues. V dropped 7 bases and J dropped 7; count of bases not matched to a gene: 16. CDR3 protein: CASITYQRGGLNEQFF. The DNA of the CDR3 is TGTGCCAGCATTACCTATCAGCGGGGAGGATTGAATGAGCAGTTCTTC.

A single count supports this clonotype. The V gene is TRBV6-2 or TRBV6-3, the J gene TRBJ1-5; D may be TRBD1 (6 bases). The CDR3 is 15 amino acids. Deletions cut 6 bases from V and 2 bases from J, with 14 bases between. Germline V gives CDR1 MNHEY, CDR2 SVGEGT. The chain's CDR3 is CASSAQGAGNQPQHF. CDR3 in DNA: TGTGCCAGCAGCGCACAGGGAGCTGGCAATCAGCCCCAGCATTTT.

Details on this clonotype: At one end, the junction sequence differs from germline, possibly due to a read error. The J gene is TRBJ2-1, the V gene TRBV11-3; 12 bases are a match to TRBD2. The CDR3 runs to 16 residues. Germline V gives CDR1 SGHNT, CDR2 YENEEA. Here the CDR3 reads CTSSLTSGSSYNEQFF. CDR3 coding DNA: TGTACCAGCAGTTTGACTAGCGGGAGCTCCTACAATGAGCAATTCTTC.

The chain uses TRBV29-1 and TRBJ2-1; 13 bases match TRBD2. V lost 2 bases, J lost 4 bases, and 17 bases stayed unmatched. The CDR3 covers 20 residues. Germline loops: CDR1 SQVTM, CDR2 ANQGSEA. The CDR3 DNA reads TGCAGCGTTGAAAATGTCGGGACTAGCGGGATCATTAGCTCGTACAATGAGCAGTTCTTC. Translation gives CSVENVGTSGIISSYNEQFF.

This clonotype was counted many times. The CDR3 DNA follows: TGCAGCGTCAGCGTAGCGGGAGGGCCGAGAGATACGCAGTATTTT. It specifies CSVSVAGGPRDTQYF. The chain couples TRBV29-1 to TRBJ2-3; the match to TRBD2 covers 11 bases. J gave up 5 bases and V 6 bases, and 10 bases lay outside the gene matches. This CDR3 is 15 amino acids long. CDR1 and CDR2 (germline): SQVTM, ANQGSEA.

Ten or more counts support this clonotype. The chain joins TRBV5-1 to TRBJ2-3; possibly TRBD1 for D (6 bases). The CDR3 loop spans 15 amino acids. Germline V CDR1 and CDR2: SGHRS, YFSETQ. With 4 bases removed from V and 5 bases from J, the gap between germline ends came to 17 bases. The CDR3 loop reads CASSELNLGGDTQYF. The CDR3 DNA is TGCGCCAGCAGCGAGCTTAACCTAGGGGGAGATACGCAGTATTTT.

About this clonotype itself: A read error may account for a junction end that differs from germline. The V call is TRBV4-1, the J call TRBJ2-3, with a weak D call TRBD1 (5 bases). The germline V gene encodes CDR1 MGHRA and CDR2 YSYEKL. The CDR3 consists of 14 residues. The CDR3 DNA reads TGCGCCAACAGCCAAGTTTCCGACAGAGATACGCAGTATTTT. Encoded protein: CANSQVSDRDTQYF.

In the case of this clonotype: A read error is possible here, since a much larger clone lies one base away. The genes are TRBV28 and TRBJ2-6, with D possibly matching TRBD2 (5 bases). The CDR3 sequence is 13 residues long. Germline CDR1 is MDHEN and CDR2 is SYDVKM. The CDR3 region is CASVRAGVNVLTF. The CDR3 bases are TGTGCCAGCGTCCGTGCCGGGGTCAACGTCCTGACTTTC.

As regards this clonotype: Compared with germline, one end of the junction differs, possibly owing to a read error. The gene calls are TRBV10-3 and TRBJ2-1; 8 bases line up with TRBD2. The CDR3 is 15 residues long. In germline, CDR1 is ENHRY, CDR2 SYGVKD. This CDR3 reads CTISNGGEGYNEQFF. CDR3 nucleotide sequence: TGTACCATCAGTAACGGGGGGGAGGGTTACAATGAGCAATTCTTC.

To note about this clonotype: Mismatch with germline at one junction end may stem from a read error. The rearrangement uses TRBV11-2 and TRBJ1-1, with D tentatively TRBD1 (5 bases). CDR3 length: 12 residues. Germline V gene lookup returns CDR1 SGHAT and CDR2 FQNNGV. The CDR3 reads CASSLDSTEAFF. Here the CDR3 DNA reads TGTGCCAGCAGCCTAGACAGCACTGAAGCCTTCTTT. The full variable domain, with the rest looked up from reference TRBV11-2 and TRBJ1-1, is EAGVAQSPRYKIIEKRQSVAFWCNPISGHATLYWYQQILGQGPKLLIQFQNNGVVDDSQLPKDRFSAERLKGVDSTLKIQPAKLEDSAVYLCASSLDSTEAFFGQGTRLTVV.

Comment on this clonotype: A read error may explain this, as a much larger clone is one base away. This chain uses TRBV6-1 with TRBJ1-3; D uncertain. There are 15 residues in the CDR3. Germline lookup yields CDR1 MNHNS and CDR2 SASEGT. Trimming pared 8 bases from V and 0 bases from J, leaving 14 bases between. The CDR3 loop is CASCTGRTSGNTIYF. CDR3 nucleotide sequence: TGTGCCAGCTGTACCGGCCGGACCTCTGGAAACACCATATATTTT.